This entry lists 4 T cell receptor beta chains sequenced from one sample in a study of human T cells and chemical hapten exposure. Described time point: pre-sensitization, week 0. Stated treatment: therapeutic diphenylcyclopropenone sensitization with weekly scalp DPC. TCRdb re-called the RACE reads with MiXCR, one entry per CDR3 protein. The sample lists 270,000 or so distinct CDR3 sequences, roughly 7.7% seen once, with 1.2% in the top ten. The specimen comprised whole blood, sampled in connection with sensitization to the hapten diphenylcyclopropenone (DPC). These receptors were taken from a man aged 18 to 29 with alopecia areata. Some clones in this sample may be carry-over from other donors' samples.

This clonotype was detected ten times or more. This chain's CDR3 is CASSLGVKGTYSNQPQHF. CDR3 coding DNA: TGTGCCAGCAGCCTTGGGGTAAAAGGGACATATAGCAATCAGCCCCAGCATTTT. The V gene is TRBV28, the J gene TRBJ1-5, with TRBD1 as a possible D gene (6 bases). CDR1 and CDR2 (germline): MDHEN, SYDVKM. V was trimmed by 6 bases and J by 0 bases, leaving 21 bases between them. CDR3 length: 18 amino acids.

This clonotype was seen a few times. The rearrangement links TRBV7-2 to TRBJ2-1; 7 bases line up with TRBD1. This CDR3 has 15 amino acids. V shed 5 bases and J 1 base; nucleotides not matched to a gene: 5. From germline, CDR1 is SGHTA and CDR2 FQGNSA. CDR3 residues: CASSLRDSSYNEQFF. In DNA, the CDR3 is TGTGCCAGCAGCCTTCGGGACAGTTCCTACAATGAGCAGTTCTTC.

This chain uses TRBV6-6 with TRBJ2-2; either TRBD1 or TRBD2 may supply D (5 bases each). V was cut by 2 bases and J by 3 bases, with 13 bases left in between. There are 16 residues in the CDR3. Germline lookup yields CDR1 MNHNY and CDR2 SVGAGI (reference sequence). The CDR3, as DNA: TGTGCCAGCAGTTACGCAGGGCAGGGAGACACCGGGGAGCTGTTTTTT. This sequence encodes CASSYAGQGDTGELFF.

The table lists this clonotype with many counts. V gene TRBV5-1 combines with J gene TRBJ2-3; 10 bases fit TRBD1. After removal of 4 bases from V and 9 bases from J, the junction contained 11 bases not matched to a gene. The CDR3 sequence is 15 residues long. Germline V gene lookup returns CDR1 SGHRS and CDR2 YFSETQ. CDR3 bases: TGCGCCAGCAGCGACGGGACAGGGGAGGAAGCAACGCAGTATTTT. Translated: CASSDGTGEEATQYF.